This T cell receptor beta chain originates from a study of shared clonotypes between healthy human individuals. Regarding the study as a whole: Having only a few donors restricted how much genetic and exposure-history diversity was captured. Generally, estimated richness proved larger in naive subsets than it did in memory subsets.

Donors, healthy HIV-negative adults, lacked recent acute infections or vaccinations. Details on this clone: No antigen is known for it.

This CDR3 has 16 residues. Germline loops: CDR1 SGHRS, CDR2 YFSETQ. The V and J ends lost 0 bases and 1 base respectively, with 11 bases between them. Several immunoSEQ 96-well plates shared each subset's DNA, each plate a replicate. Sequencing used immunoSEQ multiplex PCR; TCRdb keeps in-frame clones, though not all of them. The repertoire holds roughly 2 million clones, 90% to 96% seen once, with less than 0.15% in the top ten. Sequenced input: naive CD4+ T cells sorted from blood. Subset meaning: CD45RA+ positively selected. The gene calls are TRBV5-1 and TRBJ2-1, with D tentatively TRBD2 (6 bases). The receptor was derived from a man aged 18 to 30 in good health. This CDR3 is CASSLVGSDSYNEQFF. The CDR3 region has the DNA TGCGCCAGCAGCTTGGTCGGGAGTGATTCCTACAATGAGCAGTTCTTC.